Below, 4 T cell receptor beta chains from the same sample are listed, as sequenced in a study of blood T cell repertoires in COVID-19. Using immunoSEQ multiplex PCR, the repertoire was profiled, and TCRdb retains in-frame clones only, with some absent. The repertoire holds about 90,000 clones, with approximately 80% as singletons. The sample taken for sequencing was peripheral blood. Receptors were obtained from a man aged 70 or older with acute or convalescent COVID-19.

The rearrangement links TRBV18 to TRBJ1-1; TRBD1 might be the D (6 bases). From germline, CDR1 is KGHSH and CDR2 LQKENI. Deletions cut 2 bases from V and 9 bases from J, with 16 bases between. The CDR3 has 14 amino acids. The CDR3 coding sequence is TGTGCCAGCTCACCATCCGGGACACAAAGCAAAGCTTTCTTT. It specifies CASSPSGTQSKAFF.

The CDR3 loop is CASSLSLAGETDTQYF. CDR3 nucleotides: TGTGCCAGCAGCTTGAGCTTAGCGGGGGAAACAGATACGCAGTATTTT. The rearrangement joins TRBV7-3 to TRBJ2-3; 9 bases line up with TRBD2. Germline-derived CDR1 and CDR2 are SGHTA and FQGTGA. Trimming cost V 3 bases and J 3 bases; bases outside gene matches: 7. The CDR3 is made up of 16 amino acids.

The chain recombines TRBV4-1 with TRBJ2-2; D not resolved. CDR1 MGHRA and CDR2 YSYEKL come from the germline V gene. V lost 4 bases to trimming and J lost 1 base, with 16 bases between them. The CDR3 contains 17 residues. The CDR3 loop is CASSLEIPIKNTGELFF. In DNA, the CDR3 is TGCGCCAGCAGCCTCGAAATCCCTATTAAGAACACCGGGGAGCTGTTTTTT.

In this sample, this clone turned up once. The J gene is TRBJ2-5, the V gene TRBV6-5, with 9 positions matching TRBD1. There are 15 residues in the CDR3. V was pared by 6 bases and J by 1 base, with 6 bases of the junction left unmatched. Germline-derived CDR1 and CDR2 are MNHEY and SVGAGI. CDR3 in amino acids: CASRGTGIIQETQYF. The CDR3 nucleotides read TGTGCCAGCAGGGGGACAGGGATAATCCAAGAGACCCAGTACTTC.